The table lists the clone carrying this TCR beta chain with a few counts. The data belong to a study of response to subunit inactivated influenza vaccine. TCRdb ran MiXCR on the RT-PCR reads and lists one entry per CDR3 protein. The data contain hundreds of thousands of distinct CDR3 sequences, less than 20% of them singletons. Losses at the gene ends were 2 bases for V and 9 bases for J; bases not matched to a gene: 12. In germline, CDR1 is DFQATT, CDR2 SNEGSKA (reference sequence). This CDR3 is built from 15 residues. Material: PBMCs from blood, obtained more than 4 days after vaccination. This receptor was identified in a man aged 45 to 65 who received an inactivated influenza vaccine. V and J are TRBV20-1 and TRBJ2-5, with 10 bases that match TRBD2. The CDR3 DNA is TGCAGTGCTAGACTAGCGGGGGTCCTAAGGCTGGCCCAGTACTTC. Residues: CSARLAGVLRLAQYF.